These 6 T cell receptor beta chains share one sample of origin, sequenced in a study of blood T cell repertoires in COVID-19. Assay: immunoSEQ multiplex PCR; the TCRdb copy retains only in-frame clones and omits some. The sample has around 330,000 clones, 85% seen once. The specimen sequenced was PBMCs or T cells enriched from blood (not recorded which). These receptors all stem from a woman in her 30s who had been exposed to COVID-19.

J is TRBJ2-2 and V is TRBV7-6; no clear D. The CDR3 is 13 residues long. The germline CDR1 and CDR2 sequences are SGHVS and FNYEAQ. Between the trimmed V and J ends, which lost 5 bases and 6 bases, there was a span of 10 bases. The CDR3 sequence: CASSQETPGELFF. The CDR3 DNA follows: TGTGCCAGCAGCCAAGAAACTCCCGGGGAGCTGTTTTTT. Filled out from reference TRBV7-6 and TRBJ2-2, the complete variable domain reads GAGVSQSPRYKVTKRGQDVALRCDPISGHVSLYWYRQALGQGPEFLTYFNYEAQQDKSGLPNDRFSAERPEGSISTLTIQRTEQRDSAMYRCASSQETPGELFFGEGSRLTVL.

About this clone: A read error may produce the germline difference seen at one junction end. This chain uses TRBV7-2 with TRBJ1-2, with 8 bases fitting TRBD1. Germline V gene data show CDR1 as SGHTA and CDR2 as FQGNSA. The CDR3 loop spans 15 amino acids. CDR3 sequence: CANSLLLRGPYGYTF. For the CDR3, the DNA is TGTGCCAACAGCTTACTACTCAGGGGGCCGTATGGCTACACCTTC.

This clone was picked up one time. The chain combines TRBV2 with TRBJ1-2; D is possibly TRBD1 (5 bases). The CDR3 is 13 residues long. V gave up 2 bases and J gave up 8 bases, with 12 bases separating them. Looked up from germline, CDR1 is SNHLY and CDR2 is FYNNEI. The CDR3 sequence is CASSELLGEGYTF. CDR3 DNA sequence: TGTGCCAGCAGTGAATTATTAGGGGAAGGCTACACCTTC.

The chain couples TRBV27 to TRBJ2-5; no clear D. The CDR3 has 13 residues. Germline CDR1 MNHEY, CDR2 SMNVEV (reference sequence). V lost 6 bases to trimming and J lost 5 bases, with 13 bases between them. The CDR3 nucleotides are TGTGCCAGCAGCAACCCCGACGGGGAGACCCAGTACTTC. Translated, it gives CASSNPDGETQYF.

V usage is TRBV28 and J usage is TRBJ2-1, with 10 bases lining up with TRBD2. V lost 6 bases and J lost 0; bases outside the gene matches: 5. The CDR3 has 16 amino acids. Germline V gene lookup returns CDR1 MDHEN and CDR2 SYDVKM. As DNA, the CDR3 is TGTGCCAGCAGGTCCGGGACTAGCGACTCCTACAATGAGCAGTTCTTC. Translated: CASRSGTSDSYNEQFF.

CDR3: CASSSPTGTTPGELFF. DNA for the CDR3: TGTGCCAGTAGTTCTCCGACCGGGACAACCCCCGGGGAGCTGTTTTTT. V is TRBV19 and J is TRBJ2-2; D may be TRBD1 (6 bases). This CDR3 spans 16 amino acids. The germline CDR1 and CDR2 sequences are LNHDA and SQIVND (reference sequence). The V and J ends lost 5 bases and 6 bases respectively, with 19 bases between them.